Below are 5 T cell receptor beta chains sequenced from a single sample in a study of cytomegalovirus exposure and HLA in healthy donors. 60 Vbeta and 13 Jbeta primers were used in PCR. Generated by immunoSEQ multiplex PCR, the TCRdb table keeps only in-frame clones and is missing some. The sample carries under 110,000 clones, roughly three quarters recorded once. Source material: PBMCs. The source is a man aged 35 to 55 in good health and CMV-seronegative.

The CDR3: CASGKMAAIPGRETQYF. CDR3 DNA: TGTGCCAGCGGGAAAATGGCCGCCATTCCTGGGAGAGAGACCCAGTACTTC. The chain employs TRBV7-9 and TRBJ2-5, with a possible D match to TRBD2 (5 bases). Per the germline V gene, CDR1 is SEHNR and CDR2 is FQNEAQ (reference sequence). Trimming removed 8 bases from V and 4 bases from J, with 26 bases in between. The CDR3 extends over 17 amino acids. Together with reference TRBV7-9 and TRBJ2-5, the CDR3 gives the full variable domain: DTGVSQNPRHKITKRGQNVTFRCDPISEHNRLYWYRQTLGQGPEFLTYFQNEAQLEKSRLLSDRFSAERPKGSFSTLEIQRTEQGDSAMYLCASGKMAAIPGRETQYFGPGTRLLVL.

The chain employs TRBV14 and TRBJ2-7; 11 nucleotides agree with TRBD2. Germline lookup yields CDR1 SGHDN and CDR2 FVKESK. This CDR3 contains 15 residues. V lost 3 bases, J lost 5 bases, and 6 bases stayed unmatched. The CDR3 nucleotides read TGTGCCAGCAGCCAGCTACTAGCGGGGGTCCACGAGCAGTACTTC. Its translation is CASSQLLAGVHEQYF.

V is TRBV10-1 and J is TRBJ1-1; 9 bases agree with TRBD1. From germline, CDR1 is WNHNN and CDR2 SYGVQD (reference sequence). The CDR3 length is 12 residues. With V trimmed by 10 bases and J by 4 bases, 4 bases remained unmatched. The CDR3, as DNA: TGCGCCAACCAGACAGGGGGCACTGAAGCTTTCTTT. Protein product: CANQTGGTEAFF.

This clone was detected once. The chain combines TRBV7-9 with TRBJ2-2, with 10 bases lining up with TRBD1. CDR1 and CDR2 (germline): SEHNR, FQNEAQ (reference sequence). The CDR3 loop spans 15 amino acids. Trimming at V came to 5 bases and at J to 2 bases, leaving 2 bases not matched to a gene. The DNA of the CDR3 is TGTGCCAGCAGCCGGACAGGGGGTAACACCGGGGAGCTGTTTTTT. Residues: CASSRTGGNTGELFF.

The V call is TRBV6-4, the J call TRBJ1-2; weak D call: TRBD1 (5 bases). Trimming stripped 2 bases from V and 2 bases from J, with 6 bases between. The CDR3 contains 13 residues. Looked up from germline, CDR1 is MRHNA and CDR2 is SNTAGT. DNA for the CDR3: TGTGCCAGCAGTGACGGGGGGAACTATGGCTACACCTTC. Residues: CASSDGGNYGYTF.